Here is one TCR beta chain with its context. Its antigen remains unknown. The record originates from a study of cytomegalovirus exposure and HLA in healthy donors. While the first cohort had 600 to 800 subjects, the donors belonged to the separate validation cohort of roughly 120 subjects. Germline values: CDR1 SQVTM, CDR2 ANQGSEA. The CDR3 is 12 amino acids. V was pared by 7 bases and J by 6 bases, with 12 bases between. Produced via immunoSEQ multiplex PCR; TCRdb's table is partial and in-frame only. This repertoire shows over 200,000 clones, 90% found once; its top ten account for approximately 3.1%. Study-wide results and caveats: The study found most TCR sequences rare, yet found some public TCRs in many donors. High sensitivity and specificity were reportedly achieved when the classifier diagnosed cytomegalovirus status. A later analysis found first-cohort TCR clusters tended to co-occur in the 90 to 150 validation repertoires.

The sequenced sample consisted of PBMCs. This clonotype was obtained from a woman aged 30 to 39 in good health and CMV-seronegative. The V gene is TRBV29-1, the J gene TRBJ2-2; D unclear. In DNA form, the CDR3 reads TGCAGCGCCGCAGAAGGGCCCGGGGAGCTGTTTTTT. This encodes CSAAEGPGELFF.